The clone carrying this T cell receptor (beta chain) has only one observation. Its antigen is not known. The data stem from a study of T cell responses to AZD1222 COVID-19 vaccine. Using immunoSEQ multiplex PCR, the repertoire was profiled, and TCRdb retains in-frame clones only, with some absent. The top ten hold 2.8% of the sample, which has about 100,000 clones, about 88% seen once. The V gene's germline CDR1 is LNHDA and CDR2 SQIVND (reference sequence). The CDR3 length is 14 residues. V was shortened by 4 bases and J by 1 base, with 10 bases between the two germline ends. Regarding the study as a whole: Receipt of two AZD1222 doses was followed by a rise in Spike-specific TCR breadth and depth. Mostly white British, mostly female donors; authors suggested clonal diversity may be underestimated.

The sample consisted of peripheral blood, taken on day 0 of AZD1222 vaccination. The clonotype comes from an adult in good health. V is TRBV19 and J is TRBJ1-1; no reliable D call. CDR3 coding DNA: TGTGCCAGTAGTACAATCGTCTGGAACACTGAAGCTTTCTTT. This sequence encodes CASSTIVWNTEAFF.